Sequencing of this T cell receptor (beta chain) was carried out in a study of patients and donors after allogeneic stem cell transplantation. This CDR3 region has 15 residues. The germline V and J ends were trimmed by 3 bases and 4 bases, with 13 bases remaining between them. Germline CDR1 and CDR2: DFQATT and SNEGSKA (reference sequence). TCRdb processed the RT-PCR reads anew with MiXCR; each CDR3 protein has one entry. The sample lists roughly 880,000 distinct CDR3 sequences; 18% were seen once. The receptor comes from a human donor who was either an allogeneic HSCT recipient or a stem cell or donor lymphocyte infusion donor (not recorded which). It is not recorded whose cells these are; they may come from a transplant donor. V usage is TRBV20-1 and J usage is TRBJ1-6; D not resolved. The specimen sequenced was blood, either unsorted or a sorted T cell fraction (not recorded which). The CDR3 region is CSASTRHHYNSPLHF. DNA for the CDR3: TGCAGTGCTAGCACGCGACACCATTATAATTCACCCCTCCACTTT.